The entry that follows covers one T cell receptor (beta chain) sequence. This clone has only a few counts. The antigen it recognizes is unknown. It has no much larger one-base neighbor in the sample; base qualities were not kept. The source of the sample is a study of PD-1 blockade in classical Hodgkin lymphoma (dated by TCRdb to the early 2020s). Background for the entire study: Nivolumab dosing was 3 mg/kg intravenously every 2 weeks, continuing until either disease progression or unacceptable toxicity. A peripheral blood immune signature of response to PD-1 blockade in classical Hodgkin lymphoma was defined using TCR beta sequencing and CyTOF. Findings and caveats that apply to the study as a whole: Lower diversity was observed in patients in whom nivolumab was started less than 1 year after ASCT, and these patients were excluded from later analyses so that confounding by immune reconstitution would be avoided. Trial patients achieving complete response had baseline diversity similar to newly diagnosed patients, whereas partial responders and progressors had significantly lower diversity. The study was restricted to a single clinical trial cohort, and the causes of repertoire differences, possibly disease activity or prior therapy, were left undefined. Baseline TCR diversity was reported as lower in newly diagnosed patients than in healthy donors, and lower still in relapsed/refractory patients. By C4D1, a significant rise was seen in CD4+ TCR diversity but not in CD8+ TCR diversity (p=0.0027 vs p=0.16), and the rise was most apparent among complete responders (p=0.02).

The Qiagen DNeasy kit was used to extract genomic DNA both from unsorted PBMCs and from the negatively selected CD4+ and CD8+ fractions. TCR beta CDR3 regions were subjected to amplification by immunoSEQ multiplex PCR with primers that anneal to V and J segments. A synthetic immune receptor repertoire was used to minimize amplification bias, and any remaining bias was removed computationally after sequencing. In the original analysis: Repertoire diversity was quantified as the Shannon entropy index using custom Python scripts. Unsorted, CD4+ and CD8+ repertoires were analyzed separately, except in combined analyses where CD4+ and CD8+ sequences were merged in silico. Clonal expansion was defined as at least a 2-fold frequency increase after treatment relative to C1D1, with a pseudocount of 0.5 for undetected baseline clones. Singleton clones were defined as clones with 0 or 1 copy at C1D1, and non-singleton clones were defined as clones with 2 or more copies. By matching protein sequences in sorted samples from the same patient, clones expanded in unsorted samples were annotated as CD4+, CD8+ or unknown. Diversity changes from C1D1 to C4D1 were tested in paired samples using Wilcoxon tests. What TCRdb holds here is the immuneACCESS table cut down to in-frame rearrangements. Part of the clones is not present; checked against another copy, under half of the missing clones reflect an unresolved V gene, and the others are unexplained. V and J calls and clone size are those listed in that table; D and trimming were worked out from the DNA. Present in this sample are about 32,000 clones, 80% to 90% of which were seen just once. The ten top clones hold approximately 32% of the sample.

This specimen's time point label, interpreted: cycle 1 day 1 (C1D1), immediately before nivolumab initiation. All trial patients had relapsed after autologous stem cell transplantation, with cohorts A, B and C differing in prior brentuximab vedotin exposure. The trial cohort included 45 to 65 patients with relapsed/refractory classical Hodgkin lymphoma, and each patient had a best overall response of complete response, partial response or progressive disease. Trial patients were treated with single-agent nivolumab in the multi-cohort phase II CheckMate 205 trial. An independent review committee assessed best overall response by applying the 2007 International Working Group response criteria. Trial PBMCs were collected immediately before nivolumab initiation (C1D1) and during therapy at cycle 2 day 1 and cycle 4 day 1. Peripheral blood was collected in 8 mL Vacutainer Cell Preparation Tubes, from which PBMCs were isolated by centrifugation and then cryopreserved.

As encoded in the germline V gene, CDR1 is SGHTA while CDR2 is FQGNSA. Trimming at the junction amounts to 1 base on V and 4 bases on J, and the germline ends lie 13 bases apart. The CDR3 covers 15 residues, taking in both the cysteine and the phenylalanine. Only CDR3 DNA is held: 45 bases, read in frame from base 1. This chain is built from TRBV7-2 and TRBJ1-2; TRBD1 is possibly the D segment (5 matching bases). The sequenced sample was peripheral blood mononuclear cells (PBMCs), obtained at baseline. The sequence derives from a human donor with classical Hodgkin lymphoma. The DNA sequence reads TGTGCCAGCAGCTTAGTGTCAGGGATCTCCTATGGCTACACCTTC. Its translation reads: CASSLVSGISYGYTF.